What follows is one T cell receptor (beta chain) and its context. Enrollees, about 18 to 89 years old, lived in 24 US areas. Cohort assignment relied on participant-reported clinical history. The study counted Cohort 3 donors as recovered given two negative PCRs, clearance, or symptom resolution. Repertoires were generated with immunoSEQ multiplex PCR, while TCRdb's copy carries only in-frame clones and drops some. The table shows approximately 200,000 clones, with around four fifths occurring only once. This record comes from a study of blood T cell repertoires in COVID-19. Study-level background: The cDNA or gDNA used as material had been derived from T cells, B-cell-depleted T cells, or PBMCs.

V dropped 6 bases and J dropped 3 bases, with 12 bases sitting between them. CDR1 and CDR2 from the germline V gene are LNHDA and SQIVND (reference sequence). The CDR3 spans 15 residues. The sample comprised PBMCs or T cells enriched from blood (not recorded which). The chain links TRBV19 to TRBJ2-6; no firm D call. This TCR derives from a man aged 40-49 years who had recovered from COVID-19. The CDR3 protein is CASSLYPGGANVLTF. CDR3 bases: TGTGCCAGTAGCCTATACCCTGGTGGGGCCAACGTCCTGACTTTC.